Shown below are 3 T cell receptor beta chains from a single sample sequenced in a study of T cell changes during pregnancy in multiple sclerosis. Sequencing was performed with immunoSEQ multiplex PCR; in TCRdb, only in-frame clones are kept and a portion is missing. The table records 90,000 or so clones, 90% to 95% of them present only once. Sequencing used PBMCs, obtained in the first trimester of pregnancy. These receptors originate from a female donor in good health, serving as a control in a pregnancy study. Some clones in this sample may be carry-over from other donors' samples.

A few counts support this clone. V gene TRBV2 combines with J gene TRBJ1-2, with D possibly matching TRBD1 (5 bases). The germline V and J ends were trimmed by 6 bases and 2 bases, with 10 bases remaining between them. Looked up from germline, CDR1 is SNHLY and CDR2 is FYNNEI. CDR3 length: 13 amino acids. The CDR3 coding sequence is TGTGCCAGCAGCTCTGGGGCGAACTATGGCTACACCTTC. This codes for CASSSGANYGYTF.

The chain recombines TRBV18 with TRBJ2-7; TRBD1 aligns across 9 bases. Germline V gene lookup returns CDR1 KGHSH and CDR2 LQKENI. The CDR3 covers 14 residues. Unmatched junction bases numbered 4, after V lost 2 bases and J lost 5 bases. DNA of the CDR3: TGTGCCAGCTCACCAGGACAGGGGTGGGACGAGCAGTACTTC. Protein sequence: CASSPGQGWDEQYF.

In its sample, this clone was seen once. This sequence joins TRBV2 and TRBJ2-1; 7 bases agree with TRBD2. Germline CDR1 SNHLY, CDR2 FYNNEI. The CDR3 has 13 amino acids. V shed 8 bases, J shed 7 bases, and the junction held 8 bases outside the gene matches. CDR3 in amino acids: CASAGVHGNEQFF. The CDR3 bases are TGTGCCAGCGCGGGGGTTCATGGAAATGAGCAGTTCTTC.